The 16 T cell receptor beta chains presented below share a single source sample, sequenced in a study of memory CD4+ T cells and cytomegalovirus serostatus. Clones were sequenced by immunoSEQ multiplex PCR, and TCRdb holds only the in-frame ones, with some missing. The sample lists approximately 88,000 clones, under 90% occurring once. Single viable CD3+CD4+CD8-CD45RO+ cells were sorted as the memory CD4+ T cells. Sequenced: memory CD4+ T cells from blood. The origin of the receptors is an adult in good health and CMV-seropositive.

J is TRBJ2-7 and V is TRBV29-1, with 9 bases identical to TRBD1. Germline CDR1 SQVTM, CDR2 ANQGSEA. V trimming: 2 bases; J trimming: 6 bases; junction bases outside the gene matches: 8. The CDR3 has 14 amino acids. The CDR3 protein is CSVETGQGFSEQYF. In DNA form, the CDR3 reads TGCAGCGTTGAAACTGGACAGGGGTTTTCCGAGCAGTACTTC.

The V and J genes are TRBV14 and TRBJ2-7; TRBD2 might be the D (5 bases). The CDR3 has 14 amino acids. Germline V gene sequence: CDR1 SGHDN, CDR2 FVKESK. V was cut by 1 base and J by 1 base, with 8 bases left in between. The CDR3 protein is CASSQVSGSYEQYF. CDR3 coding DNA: TGTGCCAGCAGCCAAGTTTCGGGGTCCTACGAGCAGTACTTC.

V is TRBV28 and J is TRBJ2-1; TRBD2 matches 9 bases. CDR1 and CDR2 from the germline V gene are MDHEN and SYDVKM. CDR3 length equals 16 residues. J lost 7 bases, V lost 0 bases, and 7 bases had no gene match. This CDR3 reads CASSLWGGRGANEQFF. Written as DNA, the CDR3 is TGTGCCAGCAGTTTATGGGGCGGGAGGGGGGCGAATGAGCAGTTCTTC.

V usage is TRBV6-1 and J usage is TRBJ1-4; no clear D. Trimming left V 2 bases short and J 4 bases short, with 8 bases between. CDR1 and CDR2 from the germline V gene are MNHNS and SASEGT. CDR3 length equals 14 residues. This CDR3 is CASSEQMFNEKLFF. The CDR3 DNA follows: TGTGCCAGCAGTGAACAGATGTTTAATGAAAAACTGTTTTTT.

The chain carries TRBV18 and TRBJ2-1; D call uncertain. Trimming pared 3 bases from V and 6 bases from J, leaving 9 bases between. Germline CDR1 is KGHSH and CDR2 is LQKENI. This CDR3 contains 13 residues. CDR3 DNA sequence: TGTGCCAGCTCACCCGAGAACGTCAATGAGCAGTTCTTC. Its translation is CASSPENVNEQFF.

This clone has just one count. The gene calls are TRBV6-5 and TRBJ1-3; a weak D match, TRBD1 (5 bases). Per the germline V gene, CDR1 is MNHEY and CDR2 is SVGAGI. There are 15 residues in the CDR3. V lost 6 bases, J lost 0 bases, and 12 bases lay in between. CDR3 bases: TGTGCCAGCAGCCCGTGGGGGTCCTCTGGAAACACCATATATTTT. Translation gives CASSPWGSSGNTIYF.

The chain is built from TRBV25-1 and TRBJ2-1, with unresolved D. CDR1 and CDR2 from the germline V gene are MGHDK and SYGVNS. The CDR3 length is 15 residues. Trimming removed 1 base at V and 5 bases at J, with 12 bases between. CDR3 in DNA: TGTGCCAGCAGTGAATTAACACCGATACACAATGAGCAGTTCTTC. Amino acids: CASSELTPIHNEQFF.

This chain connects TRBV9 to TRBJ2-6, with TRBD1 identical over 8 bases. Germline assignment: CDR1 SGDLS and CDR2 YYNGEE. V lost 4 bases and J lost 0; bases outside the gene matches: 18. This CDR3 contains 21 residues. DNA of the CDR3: TGTGCCAGCAGCTTCCGTCGGGGGCGGGGACAGGCCGTCTCTGGGGCCAACGTCCTGACTTTC. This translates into CASSFRRGRGQAVSGANVLTF.

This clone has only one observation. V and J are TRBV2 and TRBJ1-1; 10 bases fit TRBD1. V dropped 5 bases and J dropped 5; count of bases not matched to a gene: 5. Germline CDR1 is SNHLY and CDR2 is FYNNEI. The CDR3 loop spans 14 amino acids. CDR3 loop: CASSPRTGGTEAFF. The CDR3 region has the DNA TGTGCCAGCAGTCCACGGACAGGGGGTACTGAAGCTTTCTTT.

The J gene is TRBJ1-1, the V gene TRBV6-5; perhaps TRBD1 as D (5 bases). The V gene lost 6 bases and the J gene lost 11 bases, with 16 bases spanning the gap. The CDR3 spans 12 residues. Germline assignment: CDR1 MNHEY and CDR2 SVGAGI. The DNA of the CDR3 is TGTGCCAGCAGCCGCCCCACAGGCGGCGCTTTCTTT. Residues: CASSRPTGGAFF.

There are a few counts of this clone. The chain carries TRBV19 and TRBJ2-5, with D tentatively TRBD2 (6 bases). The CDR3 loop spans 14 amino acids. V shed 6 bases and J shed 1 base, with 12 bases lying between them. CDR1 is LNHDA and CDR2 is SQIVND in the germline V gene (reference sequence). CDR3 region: CASRQTSFQETQYF. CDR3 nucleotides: TGTGCCAGTAGACAAACTAGCTTCCAAGAGACCCAGTACTTC.

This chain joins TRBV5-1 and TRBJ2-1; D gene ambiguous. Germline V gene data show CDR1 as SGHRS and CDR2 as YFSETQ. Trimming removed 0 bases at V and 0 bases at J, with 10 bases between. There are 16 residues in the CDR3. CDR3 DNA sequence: TGCGCCAGCAGCTTGGCCCCCCCTAACTCCTACAATGAGCAGTTCTTC. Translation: CASSLAPPNSYNEQFF.

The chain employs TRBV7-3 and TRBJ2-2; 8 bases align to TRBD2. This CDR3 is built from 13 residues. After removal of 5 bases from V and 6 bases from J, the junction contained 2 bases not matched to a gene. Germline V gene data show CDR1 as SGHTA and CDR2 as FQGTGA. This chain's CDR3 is CASSPTSAGELFF. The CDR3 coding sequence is TGTGCCAGCAGCCCGACTAGCGCCGGGGAGCTGTTTTTT.

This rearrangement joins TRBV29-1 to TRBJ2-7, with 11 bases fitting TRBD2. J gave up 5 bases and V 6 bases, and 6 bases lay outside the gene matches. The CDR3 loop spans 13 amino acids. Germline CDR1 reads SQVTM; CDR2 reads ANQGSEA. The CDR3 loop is CSVDLAGGHEQYF. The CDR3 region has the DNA TGCAGCGTCGATCTAGCGGGAGGCCACGAGCAGTACTTC.

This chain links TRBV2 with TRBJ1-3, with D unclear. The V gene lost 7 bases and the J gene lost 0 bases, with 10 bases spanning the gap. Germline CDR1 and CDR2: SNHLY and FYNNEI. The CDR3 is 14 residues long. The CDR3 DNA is TGTGCCAGCAAATTGGCTAACTCTGGAAACACCATATATTTT. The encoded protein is CASKLANSGNTIYF.

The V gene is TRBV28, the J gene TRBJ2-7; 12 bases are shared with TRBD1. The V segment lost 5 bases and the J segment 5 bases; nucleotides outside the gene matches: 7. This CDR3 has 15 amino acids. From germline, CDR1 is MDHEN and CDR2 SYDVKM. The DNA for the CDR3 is TGTGCCAGCAGTGGAACCGGGACAGGGGGCGACGAGCAGTACTTC. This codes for CASSGTGTGGDEQYF.